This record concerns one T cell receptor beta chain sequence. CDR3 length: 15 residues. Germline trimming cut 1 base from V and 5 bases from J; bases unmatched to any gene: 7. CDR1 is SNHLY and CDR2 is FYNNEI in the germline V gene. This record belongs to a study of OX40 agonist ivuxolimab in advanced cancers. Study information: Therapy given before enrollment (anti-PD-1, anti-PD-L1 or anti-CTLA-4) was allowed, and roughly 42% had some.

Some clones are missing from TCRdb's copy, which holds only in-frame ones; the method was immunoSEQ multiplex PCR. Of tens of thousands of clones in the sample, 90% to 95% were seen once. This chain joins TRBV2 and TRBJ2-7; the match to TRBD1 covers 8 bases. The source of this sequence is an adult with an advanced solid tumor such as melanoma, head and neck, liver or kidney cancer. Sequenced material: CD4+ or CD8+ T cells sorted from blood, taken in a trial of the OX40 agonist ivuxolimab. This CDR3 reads CASSEGTGRVHEQYF. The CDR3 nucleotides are TGTGCCAGCAGTGAAGGGACAGGGCGGGTTCACGAGCAGTACTTC. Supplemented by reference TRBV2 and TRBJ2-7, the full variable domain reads EPEVTQTPSHQVTQMGQEVILRCVPISNHLYFYWYRQILGQKVEFLVSFYNNEISEKSEIFDDQFSVERPDGSNFTLKIRSTKLEDSAMYFCASSEGTGRVHEQYFGPGTRLTVT.